The next 13 T cell receptor beta chains were all read from a single sample in a study of blood T cell repertoires in COVID-19. Profiled with immunoSEQ multiplex PCR; TCRdb holds only in-frame clones, not every one. The profile covers about 120,000 clones, with approximately 85% appearing a single time and about 12% taken by the ten largest. Sequenced input: peripheral blood. The receptors were sampled from a human donor in a cohort sampled during active COVID-19.

The chain recombines TRBV7-6 with TRBJ2-5, with 7 nucleotides matching TRBD2. V shed 5 bases, J shed 1 base, and the junction held 10 bases outside the gene matches. Germline lookup yields CDR1 SGHVS and CDR2 FNYEAQ. The length of the CDR3 is 16 residues. The CDR3 region has the DNA TGTGCCAGCAGCCCCGGCGGGGGACCTCTCCAAGAGACCCAGTACTTC. Protein sequence: CASSPGGGPLQETQYF.

The chain combines TRBV28 with TRBJ2-2; D is uncertain. The CDR3 loop spans 14 amino acids. V was cut by 7 bases and J by 4 bases, with 13 bases left in between. Germline CDR1 is MDHEN and CDR2 is SYDVKM. CDR3 sequence reads: CASIAMAATGELFF. CDR3 DNA sequence: TGTGCCAGCATCGCAATGGCGGCCACCGGGGAGCTGTTTTTT.

The V call is TRBV19, the J call TRBJ2-5, with D possibly matching TRBD1 (5 bases). This CDR3 has 13 amino acids. The germline gives CDR1 LNHDA, CDR2 SQIVND (reference sequence). Trimming left V 11 bases short and J 5 bases short, with 18 bases between. Here the CDR3 reads CAPSGQGQETQYF. In DNA, the CDR3 is TGTGCCCCCTCTGGGCAGGGTCAGGAGACCCAGTACTTC.

For the CDR3, the DNA is TGTGCCAGCAGCATATACAGGGAGACCCAGTACTTC. Translated, it gives CASSIYRETQYF. This sequence joins TRBV11-2 and TRBJ2-5; a possible D gene is TRBD1 (5 bases). This CDR3 has 12 amino acids. Trimming removed 5 bases from V and 5 bases from J, with 9 bases in between. Per germline, CDR1 SGHAT and CDR2 FQNNGV.

The chain has TRBV4-3 and TRBJ2-2; 16 nucleotides align to TRBD2. CDR1 is LGHNA and CDR2 is YSLEER in the germline V gene. Germline trimming cut 0 bases from V and 4 bases from J; bases unmatched to any gene: 14. The CDR3 totals 22 residues. This CDR3 is CASSQETVGTSGGALSTGELFF. DNA of the CDR3: TGCGCCAGCAGCCAAGAAACTGTCGGGACTAGCGGGGGGGCCTTATCCACCGGGGAGCTGTTTTTT.

The chain is built from TRBV7-2 and TRBJ1-1; TRBD1 aligns across 7 bases. Losses at the gene ends were 2 bases for V and 1 base for J; bases not matched to a gene: 10. The CDR3 is 17 amino acids. Germline CDR1 and CDR2: SGHTA and FQGNSA. CDR3 in DNA: TGTGCCAGCAGCTTATTCGGCGTGGGACAGACGAACACTGAAGCTTTCTTT. This sequence encodes CASSLFGVGQTNTEAFF.

The chain employs TRBV5-4 and TRBJ2-5, with D possibly matching TRBD1 (6 bases). The CDR3 contains 15 residues. The V and J ends lost 0 bases and 2 bases respectively, with 11 bases between them. Germline V gene data show CDR1 as SGHNT and CDR2 as YYREEE (reference sequence). The CDR3 nucleotides are TGTGCCAGCAGCTTGGGTGGTAGGGGGCAAGAGACCCAGTACTTC. This translates into CASSLGGRGQETQYF.

This clone has only one observation. The V and J genes are TRBV4-3 and TRBJ2-3, with 9 bases that match TRBD2. Germline CDR1 LGHNA, CDR2 YSLEER. With 1 base clipped from V and 1 base from J, the junction kept 9 bases outside the gene matches. The CDR3 runs to 18 residues. CDR3 amino acids: CASSQGQSSGGRTDTQYF. The DNA of the CDR3 is TGCGCCAGCAGCCAAGGGCAGAGTAGCGGGGGCCGCACAGATACGCAGTATTTT.

The chain uses TRBV28 and TRBJ1-2, with 7 bases matching TRBD1. V was clipped by 7 bases and J by 3 bases; unmatched bases: 8. CDR3 length: 14 amino acids. Germline V gene lookup returns CDR1 MDHEN and CDR2 SYDVKM. The CDR3 DNA reads as TGTGCCAGCAACCTGGCGGGGACAGACTATGGCTACACCTTC. It yields the protein CASNLAGTDYGYTF.

V and J are TRBV9 and TRBJ2-2, with a weak D call TRBD1 (5 bases). CDR1 is SGDLS and CDR2 is YYNGEE in the germline V gene. CDR3 length: 14 residues. V was clipped by 3 bases and J by 0 bases, with 6 bases between them. The DNA for the CDR3 is TGTGCCAGCAGCGGACAGACGAACACCGGGGAGCTGTTTTTT. This encodes CASSGQTNTGELFF.

This chain joins TRBV3-1 (or the pseudogene TRBV3-2) and TRBJ1-4; D uncertain. The V and J ends lost 1 base and 0 bases respectively, with 3 bases between them. This CDR3 region has 14 residues. CDR1 and CDR2 from the germline V gene are LGHDT and YNNKEL (reference sequence). The DNA for the CDR3 is TGTGCCAGCAGCCAAGCAGCAACTAATGAAAAACTGTTTTTT. Encoded protein: CASSQAATNEKLFF.

The chain is built from TRBV7-8 and TRBJ2-3, with 10 bases matching TRBD2. Germline loops: CDR1 SGHVS, CDR2 FQNEAQ. The length of the CDR3 is 17 residues. V shed 1 base, J shed 1 base, and the junction held 5 bases outside the gene matches. This CDR3 is CASSLVASGGGTDTQYF. CDR3 nucleotide sequence: TGTGCCAGCAGCTTAGTCGCCAGCGGGGGGGGCACAGATACGCAGTATTTT.

The rearrangement links TRBV5-8 to TRBJ2-7; TRBD2 might be the D (5 bases). The CDR3 covers 15 residues. Germline V gene sequence: CDR1 SGHTS, CDR2 YDEGEE. V lost 0 bases and J lost 4, with 14 bases in between. The CDR3 loop reads CASSLAWGDGYEQYF. CDR3 sequence (DNA): TGTGCCAGCAGCTTGGCCTGGGGAGATGGGTACGAGCAGTACTTC.